Each of the 27 T cell receptor beta chains below was sequenced from the same sample in a study of blood T cell repertoires in COVID-19. The protocol was immunoSEQ multiplex PCR, while the TCRdb copy is restricted to in-frame clones and leaves out a portion. The sample includes about 49,000 clones, 80% to 90% of them seen just once. The sequenced sample was peripheral blood. These receptors originate from a woman of 80 years or more with COVID-19, enrolled during active disease.

This clone was detected once. This sequence joins TRBV7-8 and TRBJ2-6; TRBD1 matches at 10 bases. Germline lookup yields CDR1 SGHVS and CDR2 FQNEAQ. This CDR3 is built from 20 residues. V lost 2 bases, J lost 6 bases, and 16 bases stayed unmatched. This CDR3 reads CASSLQNGTGERDLANVLTF. Here the CDR3 DNA reads TGTGCCAGCAGCTTACAGAACGGGACAGGGGAACGTGATCTGGCCAACGTCCTGACTTTC. The full variable domain, in which reference TRBV7-8 and TRBJ2-6 provide the parts outside the CDR3, is GAGVSQSPRYKVAKRGQDVALRCDPISGHVSLFWYQQALGQGPEFLTYFQNEAQLDKSGLPSDRFFAERPEGSVSTLKIQRTQQEDSAVYLCASSLQNGTGERDLANVLTFGAGSRLTVL.

The V call is TRBV5-1, the J call TRBJ2-3; 8 bases are shared with TRBD2. The CDR3 runs 17 residues. Germline CDR1 is SGHRS and CDR2 is YFSETQ. After removal of 4 bases from V and 1 base from J, the junction contained 11 bases not matched to a gene. CDR3 sequence: CASSGGGLAGGTDTQYF. The CDR3 DNA reads as TGCGCCAGCAGCGGGGGCGGACTAGCCGGGGGCACAGATACGCAGTATTTT. Full variable domain (missing parts from reference TRBV5-1 and TRBJ2-3): KAGVTQTPRYLIKTRGQQVTLSCSPISGHRSVSWYQQTPGQGLQFLFEYFSETQRNKGNFPGRFSGRQFSNSRSEMNVSTLELGDSALYLCASSGGGLAGGTDTQYFGPGTRLTVL.

J is TRBJ1-1 and V is TRBV19; no clear D. V lost 2 bases and J lost 5, with 12 bases in between. The CDR3 has 14 amino acids. Germline CDR1 and CDR2: LNHDA and SQIVND (reference sequence). CDR3 protein: CASSISPVRTEAFF. CDR3 nucleotides: TGTGCCAGTAGTATAAGCCCAGTGAGGACTGAAGCTTTCTTT.

The chain couples TRBV19 to TRBJ1-1; no clear D. This CDR3 spans 12 amino acids. From germline, CDR1 is LNHDA and CDR2 SQIVND (reference sequence). V was cut by 7 bases and J by 11 bases, with 17 bases left in between. As DNA, the CDR3 is TGTGCCAGTACCCCCGCGGAGGGAAAGGCTTTCTTT. Translated, it gives CASTPAEGKAFF.

This sequence joins TRBV2 and TRBJ1-5; D perhaps matches TRBD1 (5 bases). The CDR3 is 15 residues long. V was trimmed by 10 bases and J by 6 bases, leaving 22 bases between them. Per the germline V gene, CDR1 is SNHLY and CDR2 is FYNNEI. The CDR3 DNA is TGTGCCACCCAGCGGGACCTAGGGAGAGGTCAGCCCCAGCATTTT. It yields the protein CATQRDLGRGQPQHF.

The chain links TRBV6-6 to TRBJ1-1, with 8 bases lining up with TRBD1. The V and J ends lost 10 bases and 7 bases, in that order; junction bases with no gene match: 11. Germline assignment: CDR1 MNHNY and CDR2 SVGAGI (reference sequence). The CDR3 extends over 13 amino acids. CDR3 sequence: CATTDPGGGEAFF. CDR3 nucleotides: TGTGCCACCACCGACCCAGGGGGCGGTGAAGCTTTCTTT.

The J gene is TRBJ2-6, the V gene TRBV7-9, with 7 positions matching TRBD1. CDR3 size: 15 residues. Losses at the gene ends were 3 bases for V and 2 bases for J; bases not matched to a gene: 1. Per the germline V gene, CDR1 is SEHNR and CDR2 is FQNEAQ (reference sequence). The CDR3 protein is CASSFRGTGANVLTF. Written as DNA, the CDR3 is TGTGCCAGCAGCTTCAGGGGGACTGGGGCCAACGTCCTGACTTTC.

This clone was detected only a few times. This chain uses TRBV10-3 with TRBJ1-3; D is unresolved. The CDR3 is 15 amino acids. Germline V gives CDR1 ENHRY, CDR2 SYGVKD. Trimming cost V 10 bases and J 2 bases, with 18 bases left between them. The CDR3 loop is CATSPGVSTGNTIYF. DNA of the CDR3: TGTGCCACCTCACCCGGGGTTAGCACTGGAAACACCATATATTTT.

The genes are TRBV7-9 and TRBJ2-5; D is perhaps TRBD2 (6 bases). Germline-derived CDR1 and CDR2 are SEHNR and FQNEAQ (reference sequence). This CDR3 is 16 amino acids long. V lost 2 bases to trimming and J lost 0 bases, with 13 bases between them. DNA for the CDR3: TGTGCCAGCAGCTTAAGCGCGGGACTCAACCAAGAGACCCAGTACTTC. This translates into CASSLSAGLNQETQYF.

This clone was counted only a few times. The chain employs TRBV24-1 and TRBJ2-2, with D perhaps matching TRBD2 (5 bases). The CDR3 loop spans 13 amino acids. Germline V gene lookup returns CDR1 KGHDR and CDR2 SFDVKD. V gave up 9 bases and J gave up 4 bases, with 11 bases separating them. CDR3 coding DNA: TGTGCCACCCGGGGTTTTGGCACCGGGGAGCTGTTTTTT. Translation gives CATRGFGTGELFF.

The V and J genes are TRBV28 and TRBJ1-2; D not certain. V was pared by 6 bases and J by 2 bases, with 13 bases between. The CDR3 contains 14 residues. Germline CDR1 reads MDHEN; CDR2 reads SYDVKM. The CDR3 spells CASSDRVSNYGYTF. The CDR3 DNA reads as TGTGCCAGCAGCGACCGGGTTTCGAACTATGGCTACACCTTC.

The rearrangement uses TRBV19 and TRBJ2-5; 7 bases agree with TRBD1. With 4 bases clipped from V and 5 bases from J, the junction kept 10 bases outside the gene matches. CDR3 size: 15 residues. Germline-derived CDR1 and CDR2 are LNHDA and SQIVND (reference sequence). CDR3 residues: CASSKTGPALETQYF. The CDR3, as DNA: TGTGCCAGTAGTAAGACAGGGCCTGCATTGGAGACCCAGTACTTC.

The sample holds one count of this clone. V and J are TRBV20-1 and TRBJ1-2, with D maybe TRBD1 (6 bases). Trimming removed 6 bases at V and 8 bases at J, with 13 bases between. There are 11 residues in the CDR3. The germline gives CDR1 DFQATT, CDR2 SNEGSKA (reference sequence). The CDR3 DNA is TGCAGTGCCAAACAGGGTCGAGGCTACACCTTC. Amino acid sequence: CSAKQGRGYTF.

This clone has a single count. The rearrangement uses TRBV7-8 and TRBJ2-7, with TRBD2 identical over 13 bases. This CDR3 contains 20 residues. From germline, CDR1 is SGHVS and CDR2 FQNEAQ. Trimming cost V 3 bases and J 3 bases; bases outside gene matches: 17. CDR3 sequence reads: CASSFDPGLAGLSPLYEQYF. DNA for the CDR3: TGTGCCAGCAGCTTCGATCCGGGACTAGCGGGATTGTCCCCTCTCTACGAGCAGTACTTC.

The chain couples TRBV28 to TRBJ2-1; tentatively, D is TRBD1 (6 bases). Germline V gene sequence: CDR1 MDHEN, CDR2 SYDVKM. The CDR3 has 17 residues. V was shortened by 6 bases and J by 4 bases, with 22 bases between the two germline ends. The CDR3 reads CASSPGPRYRVYNEQFF. CDR3 coding DNA: TGTGCCAGCAGCCCTGGCCCCCGGTACAGGGTGTACAATGAGCAGTTCTTC.

This chain connects TRBV6-5 to TRBJ1-4; the D is unclear. The CDR3 spans 15 residues. V was pared by 9 bases and J by 3 bases, with 17 bases between. From germline, CDR1 is MNHEY and CDR2 SVGAGI. For the CDR3, the DNA is TGTGCCAGTACCAAGCGGGGTGGAGCTAATGAAAAACTGTTTTTT. Its protein is CASTKRGGANEKLFF.

This clone was seen a single time. The chain couples TRBV3-1 (or the pseudogene TRBV3-2) to TRBJ2-1; a weak D match, TRBD2 (6 bases). This CDR3 has 18 amino acids. Between the trimmed V and J ends, which lost 1 base and 5 bases, there was a span of 21 bases. The germline CDR1 and CDR2 sequences are LGHDT and YNNKEL (reference sequence). The CDR3 sequence: CASSQGGTGRRVNNEQFF. The DNA for the CDR3 is TGTGCCAGCAGCCAAGGTGGAACTGGGCGGAGGGTAAACAATGAGCAGTTCTTC.

This clone was recorded only once. The rearrangement joins TRBV6-5 to TRBJ1-2; D is unclear. The CDR3 is 14 amino acids. Germline loops: CDR1 MNHEY, CDR2 SVGAGI. V lost 6 bases and J 2 bases, leaving 13 bases between the germline ends. For the CDR3, the DNA is TGTGCCAGCAGAAACCAAGCCGGGAACTATGGCTACACCTTC. Protein sequence: CASRNQAGNYGYTF.

The chain employs TRBV6-5 and TRBJ2-1; possibly TRBD2 for D (6 bases). Trimming pared 7 bases from V and 4 bases from J, leaving 14 bases between. The CDR3 is 14 amino acids. The germline V gene has CDR1 MNHEY and CDR2 SVGAGI. CDR3 loop: CASTATGRYNEQFF. CDR3 DNA: TGTGCCAGCACTGCCACGGGGAGGTACAATGAGCAGTTCTTC.

The chain couples TRBV21-1 to TRBJ2-2; the table's D gene call, TRBD1, was not cross checked with the DNA. TRBV21-1 is a pseudogene segment. The CDR3 totals 16 residues. The CDR3 DNA sequence: TGTGGCAGCACCCCGCAGGGTTTTCGGAACACCGGGGAGCTGTTTTTT. This sequence encodes CGSTPQGFRNTGELFF.

The chain combines TRBV6-5 with TRBJ1-2; TRBD1 matches 9 bases. The V gene end was trimmed by 6 bases and the J gene end by 4 bases; junction bases not matched to a gene: 6. The CDR3 length is 14 residues. Germline V CDR1 and CDR2: MNHEY, SVGAGI. Written as DNA, the CDR3 is TGTGCCAGCAGAGGGACAGGGCTCGGCTATGGCTACACCTTC. It is translated as CASRGTGLGYGYTF.

This chain uses TRBV19 with TRBJ1-1, with 10 positions matching TRBD1. Germline lookup yields CDR1 LNHDA and CDR2 SQIVND (reference sequence). The CDR3 sequence is 14 residues long. The ends lost 7 bases at V and 6 bases at J; junction bases unmatched: 8. CDR3 in DNA: TGTGCCAGTACCCGGGACAGGGGAGGGTCTGAAGCTTTCTTT. Protein: CASTRDRGGSEAFF.

V and J are TRBV29-1 and TRBJ2-7, with TRBD1 identical over 7 bases. V shed 5 bases, J shed 3 bases, and the junction held 7 bases outside the gene matches. Germline V lookup: CDR1 SQVTM, CDR2 ANQGSEA. The CDR3 consists of 13 residues. CDR3 in DNA: TGCAGCGTTACTCGGACAGGACTCTACGAGCAGTACTTC. Its protein is CSVTRTGLYEQYF.

The chain carries TRBV7-2 and TRBJ2-7, with 8 positions matching TRBD1. The ends lost 5 bases at V and 3 bases at J; junction bases unmatched: 12. This CDR3 has 16 amino acids. Germline CDR1 and CDR2: SGHTA and FQGNSA. DNA for the CDR3: TGTGCCAGCAGCACTCTTAGACAGGGGACGATCTACGAGCAGTACTTC. This codes for CASSTLRQGTIYEQYF.

V gene TRBV18 combines with J gene TRBJ1-4; 7 bases agree with TRBD1. Germline V gene sequence: CDR1 KGHSH, CDR2 LQKENI. This CDR3 spans 17 amino acids. After removal of 1 base from V and 5 bases from J, the junction contained 10 bases not matched to a gene. The DNA for the CDR3 is TGTGCCAGCTCACCACGGTTACCAGACAGGGCAAATGAAAAACTGTTTTTT. It translates to CASSPRLPDRANEKLFF. The complete variable domain, with remaining parts taken from reference TRBV18 and TRBJ1-4, reads NAGVMQNPRHLVRRRGQEARLRCSPMKGHSHVYWYRQLPEEGLKFMVYLQKENIIDESGMPKERFSAEFPKEGPSILRIQQVVRGDSAAYFCASSPRLPDRANEKLFFGSGTQLSVL.

The V call is TRBV25-1, the J call TRBJ1-3; perhaps TRBD1 as D (5 bases). The V gene's germline CDR1 is MGHDK and CDR2 SYGVNS. V was shortened by 5 bases and J by 2 bases, with 13 bases between the two germline ends. The CDR3 loop spans 15 amino acids. In nucleotides, the CDR3 is TGTGCCAGCAGTTGGACGGGGGGACCTGGAAACACCATATATTTT. It encodes CASSWTGGPGNTIYF. Variable domain in full (rest from reference TRBV25-1 and TRBJ1-3): EADIYQTPRYLVIGTGKKITLECSQTMGHDKMYWYQQDPGMELHLIHYSYGVNSTEKGDLSSESTVSRIRTEHFPLTLESARPSHTSQYLCASSWTGGPGNTIYFGEGSWLTVV.

The V call is TRBV18, the J call TRBJ1-6, with 7 bases fitting TRBD1. The CDR3 sequence is 14 residues long. CDR1 is KGHSH and CDR2 is LQKENI in the germline V gene. Unmatched junction bases numbered 5, after V lost 6 bases and J lost 6 bases. The CDR3 coding sequence is TGTGCCAGCTCTCTCGACAGGGTTAATTCACCCCTCCACTTT. This translates into CASSLDRVNSPLHF.